These 28 T cell receptor beta chains were sequenced from one sample in a study of T cells in women clearing cervical HPV infection. Method: immunoSEQ multiplex PCR; TCRdb's copy keeps in-frame clones and lacks some. The record lists about 35,000 clones, of which the ten most abundant hold roughly 1.6%. Sequences were obtained from blood buffy coat. The source of these receptors is a woman aged 18 to 75 with a cervical HPV16 infection that either progressed to CIN3+ or cleared (not recorded which).

Remarks on this clone: One end of the junction fails to match germline, which may point to a read error. Read coverage stops 3 residues before the CDR3 terminus; the germline J gene supplies the remainder. At the DNA level, this CDR3 is encoded by other sequences in the same sample as well. This chain connects TRBV7-9 to TRBJ1-3; maybe TRBD1 (5 bases). The CDR3 extends over 14 amino acids. Germline V gene sequence: CDR1 SEHNR, CDR2 FQNEAQ (reference sequence). CDR3 amino acids: CASSNQGSGNTIYF. The part of the CDR3 DNA that was read is TGTGCCAGCAGCAATCAGGGTTCTGGAAACACA.

CDR3 region: CASSLGQSSGNTIYF. The part of the CDR3 DNA that was read is TGCGCCAGCAGCTTGGGACAGAGCTCTGGAAACACC. This chain links TRBV5-1 with TRBJ1-3; the D gene is possibly TRBD1 (5 bases). The observed sequence ends 3 residues before the CDR3 terminus, with the missing tail filled in from the germline J gene. This CDR3 spans 15 amino acids. The V end was cut by 0 bases, the J end by 0 bases, with 7 bases between. CDR1 is SGHRS and CDR2 is YFSETQ in the germline V gene.

Concerning this clone itself: The observed sequence ends 3 residues before the CDR3 terminus, with the missing tail filled in from the germline J gene. J is TRBJ2-3 and V is TRBV19, with D possibly TRBD2 on 7 matching bases. This CDR3 contains 14 residues. CDR1 and CDR2 from the germline V gene are LNHDA and SQIVND (reference sequence). The CDR3 here is CASNGRGARQPQYF. Incomplete CDR3 DNA: TGTGCCAGTAACGGACGGGGGGCTAGACAGCCG.

Comments on this clone: The read halts 3 residues ahead of the CDR3 end, with the missing end drawn from the germline J gene. This chain connects TRBV7-2 to TRBJ1-2; no definite D call. CDR1 is SGHTA, CDR2 FQGNSA, per germline. The length of the CDR3 is 15 residues. CDR3 DNA (partial): TGTGCCAGCGGACCGTTAGCGGGATTCACAGATACA. Translated, it gives CASGPLAGFTDT. The entire CDR3 reads CASGPLAGFTDTYTF.

As for this clone: The CDR3 end is not reached by the read, which stops 3 residues before it; the germline J gene fills it in. The chain couples TRBV2 to TRBJ2-2; perhaps TRBD1 as D (6 bases). Germline assignment: CDR1 SNHLY and CDR2 FYNNEI. This CDR3 comprises 14 residues. The CDR3 here is CASSSWTVNEKLFF. Partial CDR3 DNA: TGTGCCAGCAGTTCCTGGACAGTTAATGAAAAG.

As concerns this clone: With the read ending 3 residues before the CDR3 end, the germline J gene is used to fill in that end. The gene calls are TRBV7-3 and TRBJ2-3; the match to TRBD1 covers 7 bases. The CDR3 totals 14 residues. CDR1 is SGHTA and CDR2 is FQGTGA in the germline V gene. The CDR3 protein is CASSLTGGQETQYF. The part of the CDR3 DNA that was read is TGTGCCAGCAGCTTAACAGGGGGCCAAGAGACG.

Turning to this clone: The read falls 3 residues short of the CDR3 end, and the missing part is taken from the germline J gene. V is TRBV7-2 and J is TRBJ2-4; TRBD1 aligns across 8 bases. Germline CDR1 SGHTA, CDR2 FQGNSA. This CDR3 spans 15 amino acids. The CDR3 sequence is CASSLGAGQGRGQYF. The sequenced CDR3 bases are TGTGCCAGCAGCTTAGGGGCAGGACAGGGACGCGGT.

Worth noting for this clone: The read ends 3 residues shy of where the CDR3 ends; the end is completed using the germline J gene. The rearrangement links TRBV20-1 to TRBJ2-7; tentatively, D is TRBD1 (5 bases). V lost 5 bases and J lost 5, with 10 bases in between. Germline lookup yields CDR1 DFQATT and CDR2 SNEGSKA (reference sequence). The CDR3 loop spans 11 amino acids. The CDR3 protein is CSAQQVHEQYF. The covered CDR3 bases are TGCAGTGCTCAACAGGTCCACGAG.

To note about this clone: The read finishes 3 residues shy of the CDR3 end, and the germline J gene is used to complete it. The chain couples TRBV2 to TRBJ2-3; 8 bases fit TRBD1. The V gene end was trimmed by 6 bases and the J gene end by 0 bases; junction bases not matched to a gene: 2. Looked up from germline, CDR1 is SNHLY and CDR2 is FYNNEI. This CDR3 region has 14 residues. CDR3: CASSQGASTDTQYF. The DNA read from the CDR3 is TGTGCCAGCAGCCAGGGGGCGAGCACAGATACG.

Note on this clone: The read ends 3 residues early relative to the CDR3; the germline J gene fills the gap. The V call is TRBV19, the J call TRBJ1-5; 9 bases fit TRBD1. Trimming took 5 bases from V and 3 from J; bases not matched to a gene: 5. The CDR3 runs to 15 residues. Germline V gene sequence: CDR1 LNHDA, CDR2 SQIVND (reference sequence). CDR3 DNA (partial): TGTGCCAGTAGTCGGACAGGGGCAAACAATCAGCCC. Its translation is CASSRTGANNQP. The CDR3 in its entirety is CASSRTGANNQPQHF.

About this clone: The sequenced fragment ends 3 residues before the CDR3 boundary, so the rest is inferred from the germline J gene. V gene TRBV7-9 combines with J gene TRBJ1-2; D might be TRBD1 (5 bases). This CDR3 region has 14 residues. Germline CDR1 is SEHNR and CDR2 is FQNEAQ (reference sequence). The sequenced CDR3 bases are TGTGCCAGCAGCCCCGGACATAGCACAGATACC. This codes for CASSPGHSTDT. The full CDR3 reads CASSPGHSTDTYTF.

About this clone itself: The CDR3 goes on 3 residues after the read ends, and that part is filled in from the germline J gene. The V gene is TRBV2, the J gene TRBJ1-4; weak D call: TRBD1 (5 bases). Germline values: CDR1 SNHLY, CDR2 FYNNEI. Trimming took 3 bases from V and 5 from J, leaving 16 bases between them. This CDR3 is built from 16 residues. CDR3 protein: CASSDAMTDRNEKLFF. The DNA read from the CDR3 is TGTGCCAGCAGTGATGCGATGACAGACCGAAATGAAAAA.

Note on this clone: The CDR3 end is not reached by the read, which stops 3 residues before it; the germline J gene fills it in. The genes are TRBV5-1 and TRBJ1-4; TRBD1 matches 7 bases. V was pared by 0 bases and J by 3 bases, with 2 bases of the junction left unmatched. The CDR3 consists of 15 residues. Germline V gene data show CDR1 as SGHRS and CDR2 as YFSETQ. The part of the CDR3 DNA that was read is TGCGCCAGCAGCTTGGAGGGGGCTGCTAATGAAAAA. Encoded protein: CASSLEGAANEK. In full, the CDR3 reads CASSLEGAANEKLFF.

In regard to this clone: The CDR3 end is not reached by the read, which stops 3 residues before it; the germline J gene fills it in. This rearrangement joins TRBV30 to TRBJ2-7, with 7 bases fitting TRBD2. There are 13 residues in the CDR3. CDR1 and CDR2 (germline): GTSNPN, SVGIG (reference sequence). V was clipped by 4 bases and J by 5 bases; unmatched bases: 8. The sequenced CDR3 bases are TGTGCCTGGATATGGGGGGGAGGACACGAG. It is translated as CAWIWGGGHE. The whole CDR3 is CAWIWGGGHEQYF.

As for this clone: The read stops 3 residues short of the end of the CDR3; the missing end is completed from the germline J gene. The chain employs TRBV5-1 and TRBJ1-2; 7 positions match TRBD1. V shed 4 bases and J 0 bases; nucleotides not matched to a gene: 3. The CDR3 totals 14 residues. Germline CDR1 SGHRS, CDR2 YFSETQ. CDR3 in amino acids: CASSDQGANYGYTF. CDR3 bases read: TGCGCCAGCAGCGACCAGGGGGCTAACTATGGC.

For this clone: Sequencing ends 3 residues short of the CDR3 end; the germline J gene provides the rest. The V call is TRBV20-1, the J call TRBJ1-1, with 7 positions matching TRBD1. Trimming took 2 bases from V and 5 from J; bases not matched to a gene: 11. Germline CDR1 and CDR2: DFQATT and SNEGSKA (reference sequence). CDR3 size: 15 residues. The CDR3 here is CSARPLDRELTEAFF. The sequenced part of the CDR3 DNA is TGCAGTGCTAGACCATTAGACAGGGAATTAACTGAA.

Turning to this clone: The read finishes 3 residues shy of the CDR3 end, and the germline J gene is used to complete it. The rearrangement links TRBV20-1 to TRBJ2-1, with 11 bases that match TRBD2. Trimming took 1 base from V and 5 from J; bases not matched to a gene: 7. This CDR3 has 16 residues. Per germline, CDR1 DFQATT and CDR2 SNEGSKA (reference sequence). Here the CDR3 reads CSARGGTSGRNNEQFF. The part of the CDR3 DNA that was read is TGCAGTGCTAGAGGGGGGACTAGCGGAAGAAACAATGAG.

Partial CDR3 DNA: TGTGCCATCAGTGATACCTCAAAGGGACTGTATACTGAA. This gives the protein CAISDTSKGLYTE. The entire CDR3 sequence reads CAISDTSKGLYTEAFF. The V and J genes are TRBV10-3 and TRBJ1-1; maybe TRBD1 (5 bases). The read halts 3 residues ahead of the CDR3 end, with the missing end drawn from the germline J gene. Per germline, CDR1 ENHRY and CDR2 SYGVKD. Trimming pared 3 bases from V and 5 bases from J, leaving 19 bases between. The CDR3 covers 16 residues.

In regard to this clone: With the read ending 3 residues before the CDR3 end, the germline J gene is used to fill in that end. The genes are TRBV2 and TRBJ2-1, with 7 bases that match TRBD2. Trimming at V came to 0 bases and at J to 4 bases, leaving 3 bases not matched to a gene. The CDR3 totals 15 residues. CDR1 is SNHLY, CDR2 FYNNEI, per germline. The covered CDR3 bases are TGTGCCAGCAGTGAAGCTTGGCGGGAGTACAATGAG. This translates into CASSEAWREYNE. The whole CDR3 is CASSEAWREYNEQFF.

Comments on this clone: The CDR3 end falls 3 residues outside the read, so it is completed with the germline J gene. The rearrangement joins TRBV6-1 to TRBJ2-2, with TRBD2 matching over 13 bases. Germline loops: CDR1 MNHNS, CDR2 SASEGT. The CDR3 has 16 amino acids. V was clipped by 4 bases and J by 4 bases; unmatched bases: 3. CDR3 amino acids: CASSAGLAGLTGELFF. The CDR3 bases that were read are TGTGCCAGCAGTGCGGGACTAGCGGGGCTCACCGGGGAG.

Turning to this clone: The read terminates 3 residues before the CDR3 end, so the remaining end is supplied by the germline J gene. The chain uses TRBV2 and TRBJ2-2, with TRBD2 matching 9 bases. This CDR3 is built from 16 residues. V lost 6 bases to trimming and J lost 5 bases; unmatched junction nucleotides: 10. Germline V CDR1 and CDR2: SNHLY, FYNNEI. CDR3 sequence reads: CASRGIAGVLTGELFF. The DNA read from the CDR3 is TGTGCCAGCAGGGGGATAGCGGGAGTTTTAACCGGGGAG.

Comment on this clone: The read gets to within 3 residues of the CDR3 end, and the germline J gene fills in the rest. The gene calls are TRBV5-1 and TRBJ2-1; a possible D gene is TRBD1 (6 bases). This CDR3 has 15 residues. In germline, CDR1 is SGHRS, CDR2 YFSETQ. The germline V and J ends were trimmed by 4 bases and 3 bases, with 14 bases remaining between them. The CDR3 bases that were read are TGCGCCAGCAGCCCCAGGGGTCAGGTCTACAATGAG. Translation gives CASSPRGQVYNE. The whole CDR3 sequence is CASSPRGQVYNEQFF.

To note about this clone: The read falls 3 residues short of the CDR3 end, and the missing part is taken from the germline J gene. Other DNA sequences in this sample translate to the same CDR3. The V gene is TRBV5-6, the J gene TRBJ1-1, with 10 bases aligning to TRBD1. CDR3 size: 13 residues. Germline CDR1 reads SGHDT; CDR2 reads YYEEEE. CDR3 DNA (partial): TGTGCCAGCAGCCCCGGACAGGGGGTGGGC. It is translated as CASSPGQGVG. The complete CDR3 sequence is CASSPGQGVGAFF.

In regard to this clone: The CDR3 end lies 3 residues beyond the end of the read and is filled in from the germline J gene. V usage is TRBV5-1 and J usage is TRBJ1-5; D unclear. Germline CDR1 SGHRS, CDR2 YFSETQ. The CDR3 is 16 residues long. V lost 0 bases to trimming and J lost 3 bases, with 13 bases between them. The CDR3 DNA, read in part, is TGCGCCAGCAGCTTGGAGCCACGGGGATTCAATCAGCCC. Protein sequence: CASSLEPRGFNQP. The entire CDR3 protein reads CASSLEPRGFNQPQHF.

A note on this clone: The CDR3 end falls 3 residues outside the read, so it is completed with the germline J gene. The V and J genes are TRBV20-1 and TRBJ2-5; 9 bases align to TRBD1. CDR3 length: 15 amino acids. V shed 5 bases and J 5 bases; nucleotides not matched to a gene: 12. Germline values: CDR1 DFQATT, CDR2 SNEGSKA (reference sequence). CDR3 amino acids: CSASPYRDRVETQYF. CDR3 bases read: TGCAGTGCTTCCCCCTACCGGGACAGGGTGGAGACC.

Worth noting for this clone: From the germline J gene comes the end of the CDR3, since the read stops 3 residues before it. The rearrangement links TRBV10-3 to TRBJ2-7; a weak D match, TRBD1 (6 bases). V was clipped by 3 bases and J by 1 base, with 7 bases between them. CDR1 and CDR2 (germline): ENHRY, SYGVKD. This CDR3 has 13 amino acids. CDR3 DNA (partial): TGTGCCATCAGTGACGGACAGTCCTACGAG. Translated: CAISDGQSYE. The full CDR3 reads CAISDGQSYEQYF.

Turning to this clone: The missing CDR3 end, 3 residues past where the read stops, is filled in from the germline J gene. The chain couples TRBV7-9 to TRBJ1-1, with D maybe TRBD1 (5 bases). The CDR3 spans 14 residues. Looked up from germline, CDR1 is SEHNR and CDR2 is FQNEAQ (reference sequence). Here the CDR3 reads CASSPGHSTDTAFF. The sequenced CDR3 bases are TGTGCCAGCAGCCCCGGACATAGCACAGATACG.

A remark on this clone: The read halts 3 residues ahead of the CDR3 end, with the missing end drawn from the germline J gene. The genes are TRBV6-1 and TRBJ1-4, with TRBD1 matching over 11 bases. CDR3 length: 15 residues. Germline loops: CDR1 MNHNS, CDR2 SASEGT. V gave up 0 bases and J gave up 10 bases; unmatched junction bases: 4. The part of the CDR3 DNA that was read is TGTGCCAGCAGTGAAGCTGGGGGACAGGGGGGAAAA. This gives the protein CASSEAGGQGGK. From start to end, the CDR3 is CASSEAGGQGGKLFF.